A single sample is the source of the 18 T cell receptor delta chains below, sequenced in a study of γδ T cells in repeated Plasmodium falciparum infection. Bulk repertoires came from Vgamma9/Vdelta2+ or Vdelta2-negative gammadelta T cells flow-sorted from PBMC. TCRdb re-called the multiplex PCR reads via CATT. The sample contains 75,000 to 100,000 delta-chain clones, approximately 1.4% of which appear only once. Sample: gamma-delta T cells from blood. Receptor source: a pool of human donors (malaria-infected and uninfected, not separated).

Concerning this clone: The TCRdb protein, from a much larger clone, departs from this DNA's translation at residue 5, likely by read error; the protein shown derives from the DNA. The J gene is uncalled and the V gene is TRDV2; the table's TRDD3 call for D was not verified on the DNA. The CDR3 has 15 amino acids. Looked up from germline, CDR1 is GEAIGNYY and CDR2 is EKD. In nucleotides, the CDR3 is TGTGCCTGTGACGCCCTCGTACTGGGGGATACATGGCTCATCTTT. Protein: CACDALVLGDTWLIF.

This clone showed up many times. V usage is TRDV1 and J usage is TRDJ1, with 8 nucleotides matching TRDD3. The CDR3 has 19 residues. The V gene's germline CDR1 is TSWWSYY and CDR2 QGS. J was trimmed by 5 bases and V by 1 base; bases with no gene match: 18. The CDR3 DNA reads as TGTGCTCTTGGGGAACCCCACCTTCCCATAAACTGGGGGGCGGATAAACTCATCTTT. It is translated as CALGEPHLPINWGADKLIF.

Concerning this clone: A read error likely explains this, since a far larger clone differs by one base. The CDR3 sequence: CALGDPHSRLIF. CDR3 DNA sequence: TGTGCCCTTGGGGACCCTCATAGTAGGCTCATCTTT. The J segment was not called; the V segment is TRDV1. CDR1 and CDR2 from the germline V gene are TSWWSYY and QGS. CDR3 length equals 12 residues.

Comments on this clone: A read error is the likely source, as a far larger clone sits one nucleotide away. The sample holds other DNA sequences that translate to the same CDR3. The V call is TRDV2, the J call TRDJ3; D is perhaps TRDD3 (5 bases). The J gene was not available in TCRdb and was assigned here by matching the DNA to germline segments. This CDR3 is built from 16 residues. Germline CDR1 reads GEAIGNYY; CDR2 reads EKD. The CDR3 region has the DNA TGTGCTTGTGACACTGCGGGGGCCTGGGACACCCGACAGATGTTTTTC. Translation gives CACDTAGAWDTRQMFF.

This clone was counted between two and nine times. TCRdb shows a much larger clone's protein in place of this DNA's translation, and the two differ at residue 8, likely through a read error; the protein shown is translated from the DNA. This chain connects TRDV1 to TRDJ1; D remains ambiguous. The J gene is not listed in TCRdb, so it was assigned here from a DNA match to germline. Between the trimmed V and J ends, which lost 2 bases and 1 base, there was a span of 14 bases. Germline CDR1 reads TSWWSYY; CDR2 reads QGS. The CDR3 is 16 residues long. As DNA, the CDR3 is TGTGCTCTTGGGGAAACATCTCCCTATAGCACCGATAAACTCATCTTT. Translating gives CALGETSPYSTDKLIF.

Relative to its sample, this clone is medium-sized. In the same sample, other DNA sequences code for this CDR3. This CDR3 is CALGDPSFLRRTGGTGPTDKLIF. The CDR3 coding sequence is TGTGCTCTTGGGGACCCCTCATTCCTAAGGCGAACTGGGGGAACGGGTCCCACCGATAAACTCATCTTT. The rearrangement uses TRDV1 and TRDJ1, with 9 nucleotides matching TRDD3. The V and J ends lost 3 bases and 1 base, in that order; junction bases with no gene match: 27. This CDR3 is 23 amino acids long. Per the germline V gene, CDR1 is TSWWSYY and CDR2 is QGS.

With regard to this clone: A read error is the likely source, as a far larger clone sits one nucleotide away. Other DNA sequences in this sample translate to the same CDR3. The chain combines TRDV2 with TRDJ1, with 10 bases identical to TRDD3. In the absence of a J gene in TCRdb, the DNA was matched to germline to assign it here. Germline V gene lookup returns CDR1 GEAIGNYY and CDR2 EKD. J gave up 5 bases and V 3 bases, and 5 bases lay outside the gene matches. The CDR3 is 14 amino acids. In DNA, the CDR3 is TGTGCCTGTGACGGGGGATACGGGTCTGATAAACTCATCTTT. This translates into CACDGGYGSDKLIF.

On this clone: A far larger clone is one nucleotide away, so this likely arose from a read error. The sample holds other DNA sequences that translate to the same CDR3. J is TRDJ1 and V is TRDV1; 12 bases align to TRDD3. TCRdb supplies no J gene; here it was assigned by aligning the nucleotide sequence to germline. V lost 3 bases and J lost 4; bases outside the gene matches: 21. Germline CDR1 and CDR2: TSWWSYY and QGS. The CDR3 consists of 21 residues. The CDR3 DNA reads TGTGCTCTTGGGGAGCCGGCTTCCTACGTTGTGCTGGGGGATACGCTCGATAAACTCATCTTT. Translation: CALGEPASYVVLGDTLDKLIF.

On this clone: TCRdb lists the protein of a much larger clone for this DNA, which differs at residue 11, so this is likely a read error; the protein given here is translated from the DNA itself. The same CDR3 is also encoded by other DNA sequences in this sample. V usage is TRDV3 and J usage is TRDJ1; 9 nucleotides agree with TRDD3. The CDR3 has 16 amino acids. Germline CDR1 is TVYSNPD and CDR2 is GDNSRS (reference sequence). CDR3 sequence: CAVFGLRGDTRDKLIF. CDR3 sequence (DNA): TGCGCCGTTTTTGGACTTCGGGGGGATACCCGTGATAAACTCATCTTT.

As regards this clone: TCRdb has a much larger clone's protein, which differs at residue 3 from the translation of this DNA, likely because of a read error; what is shown is the protein translated from the DNA. The chain joins TRDV1 to TRDJ1, with TRDD3 identical over 11 bases. The CDR3 totals 15 residues. CDR1 and CDR2 from the germline V gene are TSWWSYY and QGS. J gave up 6 bases and V 10 bases, and 13 bases lay outside the gene matches. CDR3 protein: CARRRSGGYGYKLIF. DNA of the CDR3: TGTGCTCGTCGACGGAGTGGGGGATACGGATATAAACTCATCTTT.

The V gene is TRDV1, the J gene TRDJ1; D remains ambiguous. The J gene is absent in TCRdb and was assigned here via DNA matching to germline. Germline values: CDR1 TSWWSYY, CDR2 QGS. The CDR3 covers 17 residues. V dropped 4 bases and J dropped 2 bases, with 20 bases sitting between them. CDR3 in amino acids: CALGGPLGRVWTDKLIF. The CDR3 DNA reads as TGTGCTCTTGGGGGCCCCTTGGGACGTGTGTGGACCGATAAACTCATCTTT.

In this sample, this clone turned up a few times. The amino acid sequence in TCRdb belongs to a much larger clone and departs from this DNA's translation at residue 8, likely a sequencing read error; the sequence shown is translated from the DNA. The rearrangement links TRDV2 to TRDJ1, with 8 bases that match TRDD2. The J gene was missing in TCRdb and was found by matching the end of the DNA to germline. This CDR3 has 22 residues. CDR1 is GEAIGNYY and CDR2 is EKD in the germline V gene. The J segment lost 0 bases and the V segment lost 3 bases, leaving 26 bases of the junction unmatched. CDR3 protein: CACDRPHSSYFTAGGYTDKLIF. The CDR3 nucleotides read TGTGCCTGTGACCGGCCCCACTCTTCCTACTTTACTGCTGGCGGGTACACCGATAAACTCATCTTT.

Concerning this clone: A far larger clone is a single base away, which makes a read error likely. Other nucleotide sequences from this sample produce the same CDR3. The V and J genes are TRDV2 and TRDJ1; 7 positions agree with TRDD3. Assignment of the J gene here rests on matching the DNA to germline, because TCRdb gives none. The germline gives CDR1 GEAIGNYY, CDR2 EKD. V gave up 1 base and J gave up 3 bases; unmatched junction bases: 10. The CDR3 has 16 residues. The CDR3 loop is CACDTIYGGYADKLIF. DNA of the CDR3: TGTGCCTGTGACACGATCTATGGAGGATACGCCGATAAACTCATCTTT.

This clone was counted only a few times. TCRdb's listed protein matches a much larger clone and diverges from this DNA's translation at residue 9, likely through a read error; the protein shown comes from the DNA. The rearrangement uses TRDV2 and TRDJ1, with 8 bases identical to TRDD3. TCRdb leaves out the J gene; it was filled in here by matching the DNA to germline. V trimming: 2 bases; J trimming: 0 bases; junction bases outside the gene matches: 10. The CDR3 is 17 amino acids. Germline lookup yields CDR1 GEAIGNYY and CDR2 EKD. CDR3 nucleotide sequence: TGTGCCTGTGACAGTCTGGGGGACTGTTCGTACACCGATAAACTCATCTTT. This gives the protein CACDSLGDCSYTDKLIF.

This clone showed up just a few times. TCRdb attributes to this sequence the protein of a much larger clone, which differs from the DNA translation at residue 15; a read error is likely, and the protein displayed is translated from the DNA. The chain links TRDV2 to TRDJ1; 8 bases agree with TRDD3. No J gene is reported in TCRdb; it was inferred here by comparing the DNA with germline. There are 18 residues in the CDR3. The germline V gene has CDR1 GEAIGNYY and CDR2 EKD. The CDR3 DNA reads TGTGCCTGTGACACCCTTTCGGACTGGGGGGAAAGCCCCGATAGACTCATCTTT. Encoded protein: CACDTLSDWGESPDRLIF.

In its sample, this clone was seen many times. The protein given by TCRdb reflects a much larger clone and differs at residue 15 from this DNA's translation, likely from a read error; the protein shown is the DNA's translation. J is TRDJ1 and V is TRDV1; 7 nucleotides agree with TRDD3. CDR3 length equals 19 residues. Germline loops: CDR1 TSWWSYY, CDR2 QGS. The CDR3 is CALGGRINRSCRDTNKLIF. CDR3 coding DNA: TGTGCCCTTGGGGGACGTATAAACCGCTCGTGTAGGGACACCAATAAACTCATCTTT.

As to this clone: For this DNA, TCRdb reports the protein of a much larger clone, which diverges at residue 8, most likely from a read error; the protein presented here is translated directly from the DNA. This chain links TRDV1 with TRDJ1; D could derive from TRDD2 or TRDD3 (5 bases each). TCRdb leaves out the J gene; it was filled in here by matching the DNA to germline. The germline V and J ends were trimmed by 5 bases and 6 bases, with 40 bases remaining between them. In germline, CDR1 is TSWWSYY, CDR2 QGS. This CDR3 spans 22 amino acids. CDR3 DNA sequence: TGTGCTCTTGGGTTCCACCTCCGCCTACGGGAGGGGGTTGGTTCCAGCGGTTATAAACTCATCTTT. Its protein product is CALGFHLRLREGVGSSGYKLIF.

Notes on this clone: The TCRdb record carries a much larger clone's protein, which differs from this DNA's translation at residue 15; a read error is the likely cause, and the protein listed here is the DNA translation. The chain combines TRDV2 with TRDJ1; the D gene is possibly TRDD3 (6 bases). Matching the DNA to germline supplied the J gene, which TCRdb does not give. The V gene's germline CDR1 is GEAIGNYY and CDR2 EKD. The CDR3 contains 23 residues. V lost 3 bases to trimming and J lost 4 bases, with 41 bases between them. The CDR3 bases are TGTGCCTGTGACCCCGTAAAAGGACCATTCCCGCGTACTGGGTGGAAGGAGGTCGATAAACTCATCTTT. This translates into CACDPVKGPFPRTGWKEVDKLIF.